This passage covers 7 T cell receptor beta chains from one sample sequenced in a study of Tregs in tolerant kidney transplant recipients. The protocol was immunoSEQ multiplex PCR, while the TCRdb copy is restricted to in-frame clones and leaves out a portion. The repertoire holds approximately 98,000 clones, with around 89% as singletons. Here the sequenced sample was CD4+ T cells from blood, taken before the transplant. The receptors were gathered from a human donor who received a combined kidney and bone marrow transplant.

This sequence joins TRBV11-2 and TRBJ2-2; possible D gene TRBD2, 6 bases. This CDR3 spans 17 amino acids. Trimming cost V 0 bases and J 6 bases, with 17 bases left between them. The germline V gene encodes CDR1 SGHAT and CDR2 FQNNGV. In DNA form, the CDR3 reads TGTGCCAGCAGCTTAGACCCGGAGGGGAGCAAAGCCGGGGAGCTGTTTTTT. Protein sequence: CASSLDPEGSKAGELFF.

CDR3 nucleotide sequence: TGCGCCAGCAGCCAGGACACCTTAAACACTGAAGCTTTCTTT. Protein: CASSQDTLNTEAFF. V is TRBV4-1 and J is TRBJ1-1; TRBD1 is a possible D gene (5 bases). The germline CDR1 and CDR2 sequences are MGHRA and YSYEKL. CDR3 length: 14 amino acids. Trimming took 3 bases from V and 2 from J, leaving 10 bases between them.

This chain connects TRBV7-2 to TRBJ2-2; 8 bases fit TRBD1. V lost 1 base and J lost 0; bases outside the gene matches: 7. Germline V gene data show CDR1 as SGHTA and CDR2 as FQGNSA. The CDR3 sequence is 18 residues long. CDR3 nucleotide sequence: TGTGCCAGCAGCTTAGTGCTCCAGGGGGCAGCGAACACCGGGGAGCTGTTTTTT. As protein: CASSLVLQGAANTGELFF.

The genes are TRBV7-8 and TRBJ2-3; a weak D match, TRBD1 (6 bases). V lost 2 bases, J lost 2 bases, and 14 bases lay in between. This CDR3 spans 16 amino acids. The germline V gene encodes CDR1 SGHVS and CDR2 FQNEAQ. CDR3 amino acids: CASSLTYRVSTDTQYF. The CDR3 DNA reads TGTGCCAGCAGCTTAACCTACAGGGTGTCCACAGATACGCAGTATTTT.

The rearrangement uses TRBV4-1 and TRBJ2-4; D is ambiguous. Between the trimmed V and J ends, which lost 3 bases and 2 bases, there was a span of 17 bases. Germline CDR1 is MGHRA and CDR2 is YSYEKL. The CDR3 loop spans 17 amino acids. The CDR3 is CASSHFPPPLTKNIQYF. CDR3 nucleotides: TGCGCCAGCAGCCATTTTCCACCCCCTCTAACCAAAAACATTCAGTACTTC.

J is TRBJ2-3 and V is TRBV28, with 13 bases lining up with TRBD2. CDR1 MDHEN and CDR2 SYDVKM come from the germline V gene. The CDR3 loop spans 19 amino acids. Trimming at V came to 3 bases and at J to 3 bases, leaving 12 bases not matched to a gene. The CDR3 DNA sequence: TGTGCCAGCAGTTTTCCCAGGACTAGCGGGAGCTCAAGGACAGATACGCAGTATTTT. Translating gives CASSFPRTSGSSRTDTQYF.

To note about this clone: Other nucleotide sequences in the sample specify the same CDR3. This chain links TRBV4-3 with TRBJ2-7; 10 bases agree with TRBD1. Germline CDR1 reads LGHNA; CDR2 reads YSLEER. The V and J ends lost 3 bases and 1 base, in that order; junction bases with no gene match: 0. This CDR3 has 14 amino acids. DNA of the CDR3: TGCGCCAGCAGCCAGGACAGGGGGTCCTACGAGCAGTACTTC. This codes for CASSQDRGSYEQYF.